This is a list of T cell receptor beta chains from one sample in a study of OX40 agonist ivuxolimab in advanced cancers. The protocol was immunoSEQ multiplex PCR, while the TCRdb copy is restricted to in-frame clones and leaves out a portion. Seen here are 42,000 or so clones, about 81% observed once, and the top ten hold around 2.5%. Sequenced material: CD4+ or CD8+ T cells sorted from blood, taken in a trial of the OX40 agonist ivuxolimab. Receptors were obtained from an adult with an advanced solid tumor such as melanoma, head and neck, liver or kidney cancer. The CDR3 runs from the conserved cysteine through the conserved F or W. Fields, in order: V gene, J gene, D gene, clone size, CDR3 protein, CDR3 DNA. D genes are given only for firm matches. Size is omitted from some rows. Given values are once, few, many or a class for expanded clones.

>TRBV9|TRBJ2-2|TRBD2|NA
CASSVGRSGGGELFF
TGTGCCAGCAGCGTAGGTCGCTCGGGGGGCGGGGAGCTGTTTTTT
>TRBV16|TRBJ2-7|NA|NA
CASSQSVTTRDF
TGTGCCAGCAGCCAATCGGTGACGACCCGGGACTTC
>TRBV11-2|TRBJ1-1|NA|NA
CASSLVGGNTEAFF
TGTGCCAGCAGCTTAGTGGGGGGGAACACTGAAGCTTTCTTT
>TRBV23-1|TRBJ1-1|NA|NA
CASSQIEVPTEAFF
TGCGCCAGCAGTCAAATTGAGGTCCCCACTGAAGCTTTCTTT
>TRBV30|TRBJ1-2|NA|NA
CAWSRQESYGYTF
TGTGCCTGGAGTCGACAGGAAAGCTATGGCTACACCTTC
>TRBV6-4|TRBJ2-3|NA|NA
CARTQADQRSTDTQYF
TGTGCCAGAACCCAGGCCGACCAAAGAAGCACAGATACGCAGTATTTT
>TRBV18|TRBJ2-2|NA|NA
CASSPLPGLNTGELFF
TGTGCCAGCTCACCCCTGCCAGGGCTGAACACCGGGGAGCTGTTTTTT
>TRBV5-1|TRBJ1-1|NA|once
CASSSTLNTEAFF
TGCGCCAGCAGCTCCACCTTGAACACTGAAGCTTTCTTT
>TRBV2|TRBJ2-3|NA|NA
CASSEANSDTQYF
TGTGCCAGCAGTGAAGCTAACTCAGATACGCAGTATTTT
>TRBV7-2|TRBJ2-2|TRBD1|NA
CASTRDSNTGELFF
TGTGCCAGCACCCGGGACAGCAACACCGGGGAGCTGTTTTTT
>TRBV5-5|TRBJ2-1|NA|NA
CASSPGRTGDEQFF
TGTGCCAGCAGCCCCGGGCGGACGGGGGATGAGCAGTTCTTC
>TRBV2|TRBJ2-2|TRBD1|once
CASSAQTGEFVGELFF
TGTGCCAGCAGTGCCCAGACAGGGGAGTTTGTCGGGGAGCTGTTTTTT
>TRBV18|TRBJ2-5|NA|once
CASSPLGGVRGVGTQYF
TGTGCCAGCTCACCCTTGGGGGGCGTCCGAGGTGTGGGGACCCAGTACTTC
>TRBV7-3|TRBJ2-7|NA|NA
CASSLVSGQAEVEQYF
TGTGCCAGCAGCTTAGTGTCGGGCCAGGCGGAGGTCGAGCAGTACTTC
>TRBV28|TRBJ2-3|NA|NA
CASSALDSPTDTQYF
TGTGCCAGCAGTGCCCTCGACAGTCCCACAGATACGCAGTATTTT
>TRBV5-1|TRBJ2-3|TRBD2|NA
CASSPGGTDTQYF
TGCGCCAGCAGCCCGGGAGGTACAGATACGCAGTATTTT
>TRBV5-1|TRBJ2-1|TRBD1|NA
CASSAAGTGSYNEQFF
TGCGCCAGCAGCGCGGCCGGGACAGGGAGTTACAATGAGCAGTTCTTC
>TRBV30|TRBJ1-1|NA|NA
CAWSVWRGTEAFF
TGTGCCTGGAGTGTGTGGAGGGGCACTGAAGCTTTCTTT
>TRBV5-6|TRBJ2-3|TRBD1|NA
CASTGQGGTDTQYF
TGTGCCAGCACCGGACAGGGGGGCACAGATACGCAGTATTTT
>TRBV4-2|TRBJ1-1|NA|NA
CASSLSPTAQNTEAFF
TGTGCCAGCAGCTTGTCCCCGACGGCCCAGAACACTGAAGCTTTCTTT
>TRBV18|TRBJ1-1|NA|NA
CASSDPGGSAEAFF
TGTGCCAGCTCAGATCCGGGGGGGAGCGCTGAAGCTTTCTTT
>TRBV19|TRBJ1-5|NA|NA
CASQTPFSNQPQHF
TGTGCCAGTCAGACCCCGTTTAGCAATCAGCCCCAGCATTTT